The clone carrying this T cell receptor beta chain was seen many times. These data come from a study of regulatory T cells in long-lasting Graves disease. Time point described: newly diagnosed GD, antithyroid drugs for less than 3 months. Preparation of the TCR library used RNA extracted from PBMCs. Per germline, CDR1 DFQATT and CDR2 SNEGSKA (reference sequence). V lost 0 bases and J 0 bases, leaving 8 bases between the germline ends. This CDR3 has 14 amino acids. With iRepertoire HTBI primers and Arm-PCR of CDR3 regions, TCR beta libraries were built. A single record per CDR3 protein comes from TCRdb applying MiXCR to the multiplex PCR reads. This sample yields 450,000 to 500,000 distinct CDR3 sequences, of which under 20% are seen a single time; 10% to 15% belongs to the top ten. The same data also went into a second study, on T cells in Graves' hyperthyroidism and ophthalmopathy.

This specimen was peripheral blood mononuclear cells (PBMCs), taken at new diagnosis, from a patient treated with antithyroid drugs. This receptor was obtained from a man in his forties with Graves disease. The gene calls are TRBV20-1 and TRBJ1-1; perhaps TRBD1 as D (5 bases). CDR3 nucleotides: TGCAGTGCTAGAGATCTGACAGTGAACACTGAAGCTTTCTTT. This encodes CSARDLTVNTEAFF.